This TCR beta chain came from a study of cytomegalovirus exposure and HLA in healthy donors. General observations from the study: Presence/absence results assume similar sequencing depth per donor, which may not hold. Data from an earlier analysis indicated that most TCR beta V segments were productive either about 90% or about 30% of the time. As was reported, the classifier diagnosed cytomegalovirus status with high specificity and sensitivity.

Losses at the gene ends were 1 base for V and 0 bases for J; bases not matched to a gene: 12. CDR3 length equals 21 residues. Germline V CDR1 and CDR2: MGHRA, YSYEKL. Regarding this clone: Its specificity is unknown.

Among the donors, all were healthy bone marrow donors. PCR was performed using 60 Vbeta and 13 Jbeta primers. This table comes from immunoSEQ multiplex PCR, and its TCRdb copy is limited to in-frame clones, with some not included. The data hold fewer than 120,000 clones, with around 83% observed a single time. The chain links TRBV4-1 to TRBJ2-1; 13 bases line up with TRBD2. The clonotype was recovered from a woman aged 55-70 years in good health and CMV-seropositive. Material for sequencing was PBMCs. This CDR3 reads CASSQGIFGLAGVSSYNEQFF. DNA for the CDR3: TGCGCCAGCAGCCAAGGTATATTCGGACTAGCGGGAGTGTCCTCCTACAATGAGCAGTTCTTC.